These 30 T cell receptor beta chains were sequenced from one sample in a study of tumor and adjacent non-tumor tissue in lung cancer. A modified ARM-PCR protocol with three rounds of nested PCR amplified TCRbeta. One entry per CDR3 protein, called by TCRdb with MiXCR from the multiplex PCR reads. The sample shows about 110,000 distinct CDR3 sequences, about 65% of them seen only once. This sample's RNA came from whole unsorted tissue. More than 3 cm separated this lung sample from the edge of the tumor. The sample consisted of distant non-tumor lung tissue. Source of these receptors: a man aged 55 to 69 with non-small cell lung cancer.

Points on this clonotype: A clone one base away is much larger, so this may be a read error. Because the CDR3 is missing its conserved closing phenylalanine or tryptophan, this is likely a read error. J is TRBJ1-5 and V is TRBV13, with a tentative D call TRBD1 (6 bases). V dropped 6 bases and J dropped 7 bases, with 13 bases sitting between them. The germline CDR1 and CDR2 sequences are PRHDT and FYEKMQ (reference sequence). The CDR3 contains 13 residues. The CDR3 DNA reads as TGTGCCAGCAGTCAAGGGGGGAACCAGCCCCAGCATTAT. Its translation: CASSQGGNQPQHY.

This clonotype was found once. At one end, the junction sequence differs from germline, possibly due to a read error. The chain uses TRBV11-3 and TRBJ2-5; 10 bases agree with TRBD2. In germline, CDR1 is SGHNT, CDR2 YENEEA. The CDR3 is 15 amino acids. In nucleotides, the CDR3 is TGTGCCAGAAGCCCCTCTTCTAGCGGGAGTGAGACCCAGTACTTT. It specifies CARSPSSSGSETQYF.

The rearrangement joins TRBV11-2 to TRBJ2-5; 8 bases map to TRBD2. The germline V gene encodes CDR1 SGHAT and CDR2 FQNNGV. The CDR3 is 16 residues long. V gave up 5 bases and J gave up 11 bases; unmatched junction bases: 19. The CDR3 DNA reads as TGTGCCAGCAGCCCCCGTATTAGCGGGGTGGGGGAGATTCAGTACTTC. Protein product: CASSPRISGVGEIQYF.

This clonotype rates as medium-sized. The chain is built from TRBV11-2 and TRBJ2-4, with no clear D. Between the trimmed V and J ends, which lost 2 bases and 0 bases, there was a span of 11 bases. The CDR3 totals 16 residues. The germline V gene encodes CDR1 SGHAT and CDR2 FQNNGV. The CDR3 is CASSLNVGIAKNIQYF. The CDR3 DNA sequence: TGTGCCAGCAGCTTAAATGTGGGTATAGCCAAAAACATTCAGTACTTC.

The table lists this clonotype with a count of one. One base away lies a much larger clone, so this may be a sequencing read error. The V and J genes are TRBV11-2 and TRBJ2-3, with TRBD2 matching over 10 bases. CDR1 SGHAT and CDR2 FQNNGV come from the germline V gene. The CDR3 is 21 residues long. The DNA of the CDR3 is TGTGTCAGCAGCTTAGTCCTCAGGGCTAGCGGGGGCCTCTCTAAAGCAGATACGCAGTATTTT. It specifies CVSSLVLRASGGLSKADTQYF. Variable domain in full (rest from reference TRBV11-2 and TRBJ2-3): EAGVAQSPRYKIIEKRQSVAFWCNPISGHATLYWYQQILGQGPKLLIQFQNNGVVDDSQLPKDRFSAERLKGVDSTLKIQPAKLEDSAVYLCVSSLVLRASGGLSKADTQYFGPGTRLTVL.

Turning to this clonotype: One end of the junction fails to match germline, which may point to a read error. The chain couples TRBV5-5 to TRBJ2-1, with D uncertain. CDR1 is SGHKS and CDR2 is YYEKEE in the germline V gene (reference sequence). This CDR3 spans 15 amino acids. The chain's CDR3 is CASSLLVNLNNGQFF. CDR3 sequence (DNA): TGTGCCAGCAGCTTACTGGTCAACCTAAACAATGGGCAGTTCTTC. The full variable domain, with the rest looked up from reference TRBV5-5 and TRBJ2-1, is DAGVTQSPTHLIKTRGQQVTLRCSPISGHKSVSWYQQVLGQGPQFIFQYYEKEERGRGNFPDRFSARQFPNYSSELNVNALLLGDSALYLCASSLLVNLNNGQFFGPGTRLTVL.

To note about this clonotype: A read error may produce the germline difference seen at one junction end. V is TRBV6-6 and J is TRBJ1-5, with D perhaps matching TRBD1 (5 bases). The J call is doubtful: the DNA matches TRBJ2-3 better. The CDR3 has 17 residues. The V gene's germline CDR1 is MNHNY and CDR2 SVGAGI (reference sequence). The chain's CDR3 is CAISRNSVQGSNQPQYF. The CDR3 nucleotides read TGTGCCATCAGTCGGAATTCGGTCCAGGGAAGCAATCAGCCCCAGTATTTT.

This clonotype was found many times. This chain uses TRBV6-1 with TRBJ1-2, with TRBD1 as a possible D gene (5 bases). This CDR3 spans 14 amino acids. The V end was cut by 2 bases, the J end by 3 bases, with 10 bases between. The germline V gene has CDR1 MNHNS and CDR2 SASEGT. This CDR3 is CASSENGRDYGYTF. The CDR3 coding sequence is TGTGCCAGCAGTGAAAATGGCAGGGACTATGGCTACACCTTC.

Concerning this clonotype: This may stem from a read error, because a much larger clone lies one nucleotide away. The V call is TRBV6-1, the J call TRBJ2-7; D uncertain. The CDR3 contains 12 residues. Trimming took 2 bases from V and 5 from J, leaving 7 bases between them. Per the germline V gene, CDR1 is MNHNS and CDR2 is SASEGT. CDR3 in DNA: TGTGCCAGCAGTGAACGTCATGACGAGCAGTACTTC. Its translation: CASSERHDEQYF.

The gene calls are TRBV6-1 and TRBJ2-5; 9 nucleotides agree with TRBD1. CDR1 MNHNS and CDR2 SASEGT come from the germline V gene. The V segment lost 9 bases and the J segment 5 bases; nucleotides outside the gene matches: 13. CDR3 length: 15 residues. CDR3: CASGESGTGRETQYF. The CDR3 DNA is TGTGCCAGTGGCGAGTCAGGGACAGGGAGGGAGACCCAGTACTTC.

This clonotype occurred many times. The V call is TRBV5-1, the J call TRBJ2-3; 8 nucleotides align to TRBD2. Germline V gene lookup returns CDR1 SGHRS and CDR2 YFSETQ. V dropped 1 base and J dropped 2; count of bases not matched to a gene: 3. The CDR3 covers 15 residues. Written as DNA, the CDR3 is TGCGCCAGCAGCTTGAGCGGGGGCTTCACAGATACGCAGTATTTT. Protein: CASSLSGGFTDTQYF.

Comment on this clonotype: The CDR3 does not close with the conserved phenylalanine or tryptophan, likely indicating a read error. The rearrangement joins TRBV4-1 to TRBJ2-2; D gene ambiguous. The CDR3 totals 16 residues. The germline V gene has CDR1 MGHRA and CDR2 YSYEKL. The CDR3 reads CASSQAQGPAARELFS. In DNA form, the CDR3 reads TGCGCTAGCAGCCAAGCGCAAGGACCCGCCGCCCGGGAGCTGTTTTCT.

Remarks on this clonotype: Its ends do not fully match the called genes, so a read error is possible. The V call is TRBV4-2, the J call TRBJ2-4; 8 positions match TRBD2. The germline CDR1 and CDR2 sequences are LGHNA and YNFKEQ. The length of the CDR3 is 19 residues. CDR3 DNA: TGTGCCAGCAGTCAAGCGCAGGCTAGCGGGTTGTTAGCCAAAAACATTCAGTACTTC. Protein: CASSQAQASGLLAKNIQYF.

This clonotype turned up a few times. This chain connects TRBV30 to TRBJ2-7; TRBD2 aligns across 8 bases. This CDR3 region has 14 residues. V was pared by 0 bases and J by 3 bases, with 4 bases of the junction left unmatched. Germline lookup yields CDR1 GTSNPN and CDR2 SVGIG (reference sequence). The CDR3 region is CAWSVAGGIYEQYF. Here the CDR3 DNA reads TGTGCCTGGAGTGTGGCGGGAGGAATCTACGAGCAGTACTTC. The full variable domain, with the rest looked up from reference TRBV30 and TRBJ2-7, is SQTIHQWPATLVQPVGSPLSLECTVEGTSNPNLYWYRQAAGRGLQLLFYSVGIGQISSEVPQNLSASRPQDRQFILSSKKLLLSDSGFYLCAWSVAGGIYEQYFGPGTRLTVT.

This chain uses TRBV4-2 with TRBJ2-7; 11 bases agree with TRBD1. Per the germline V gene, CDR1 is LGHNA and CDR2 is YNFKEQ. The CDR3 loop spans 13 amino acids. J was trimmed by 12 bases and V by 3 bases; bases with no gene match: 7. The CDR3 spells CASSQGDRGRMYF. In DNA form, the CDR3 reads TGTGCCAGCAGCCAGGGGGACAGGGGGAGAATGTACTTC.

This clonotype was detected only once. The junction departs from the called germline gene at one end, perhaps through a read error. The chain has TRBV28 and TRBJ2-3, with 9 bases fitting TRBD2. This CDR3 has 14 residues. Germline CDR1 MDHEN, CDR2 SYDVKM. CDR3 coding DNA: TGTACCAGCTGTCCGAGCGGGAGGTATGATACGCAGTATTTT. It yields the protein CTSCPSGRYDTQYF.

Ten or more counts support this clonotype. V and J are TRBV30 and TRBJ2-1; possible D gene TRBD2, 6 bases. V lost 2 bases and J 8 bases, leaving 10 bases between the germline ends. The CDR3 totals 12 residues. Germline V gene sequence: CDR1 GTSNPN, CDR2 SVGIG (reference sequence). The CDR3 DNA is TGTGCCTGGAGTTTTGGGGGGTATGAGCAGTTCTTC. Its translation is CAWSFGGYEQFF.

The V gene is TRBV18, the J gene TRBJ2-1; D might be TRBD2 (5 bases). The V gene lost 5 bases and the J gene lost 9 bases, with 5 bases spanning the gap. This CDR3 contains 10 residues. Germline V CDR1 and CDR2: KGHSH, LQKENI. The CDR3 sequence: CASSGGEQFF. CDR3 in DNA: TGTGCCAGCTCAGGAGGTGAGCAGTTCTTC. The whole variable domain, filled in from reference TRBV18 and TRBJ2-1, reads NAGVMQNPRHLVRRRGQEARLRCSPMKGHSHVYWYRQLPEEGLKFMVYLQKENIIDESGMPKERFSAEFPKEGPSILRIQQVVRGDSAAYFCASSGGEQFFGPGTRLTVL.

To note about this clonotype: With a much larger clone just one base away, this may be a read error. The chain is built from TRBV7-9 and TRBJ1-2, with 9 nucleotides matching TRBD1. Losses at the gene ends were 5 bases for V and 14 bases for J; bases not matched to a gene: 15. CDR1 SEHNR and CDR2 FQNEAQ come from the germline V gene (reference sequence). The length of the CDR3 is 14 residues. The CDR3: CASSPNAGTGNQTF. The CDR3 DNA sequence: TGTGCCAGCAGCCCAAACGCCGGGACAGGGAACCAAACCTTC. The full variable domain, with the rest looked up from reference TRBV7-9 and TRBJ1-2, is DTGVSQNPRHKITKRGQNVTFRCDPISEHNRLYWYRQTLGQGPEFLTYFQNEAQLEKSRLLSDRFSAERPKGSFSTLEIQRTEQGDSAMYLCASSPNAGTGNQTFGSGTRLTVV.

With respect to this clonotype: A much more abundant neighbour one base away suggests this may be a read error. This chain uses TRBV6-6 with TRBJ1-5; D might be TRBD1 (5 bases). The germline CDR1 and CDR2 sequences are MNHNY and SVGAGI (reference sequence). The CDR3 is made up of 11 amino acids. Trimming removed 6 bases at V and 16 bases at J, with 16 bases between. DNA for the CDR3: TGTGCCAGCAGCCCCGAGGCAGGGTCTCATTTT. It encodes CASSPEAGSHF.

As concerns this clonotype: It may be a read error: a sequence one base away is much more abundant. The gene calls are TRBV5-1 and TRBJ2-7; D not resolved. Per germline, CDR1 SGHRS and CDR2 YFSETQ. The CDR3 sequence is 13 residues long. CDR3 sequence: CASNLLGNYEQYF. The CDR3 DNA follows: TGCGCCAGCAACTTGCTAGGGAACTACGAGCAGTACTTC.

V is TRBV5-1 and J is TRBJ2-3, with D tentatively TRBD1 (5 bases). The ends were cut back, 4 bases at V and 10 bases at J, with 16 bases in the middle. Germline V gene sequence: CDR1 SGHRS, CDR2 YFSETQ. There are 13 residues in the CDR3. CDR3 in DNA: TGCGCCAGCAGCCCGGACACGACCGATGCGCAGTATTTT. Protein sequence: CASSPDTTDAQYF.

This chain uses TRBV6-5 with TRBJ1-4; D is undetermined. CDR3 length: 14 residues. With 9 bases removed from V and 6 bases from J, the gap between germline ends came to 17 bases. The germline V gene encodes CDR1 MNHEY and CDR2 SVGAGI. CDR3 in amino acids: CASRSGGLDEKLFF. DNA for the CDR3: TGTGCCAGTAGGTCTGGAGGGCTTGATGAAAAACTGTTTTTT.

This clonotype came up many times. V and J are TRBV12-3 or TRBV12-4 and TRBJ1-4, with 8 nucleotides matching TRBD1. The CDR3 totals 16 residues. V lost 4 bases and J lost 3; bases outside the gene matches: 7. CDR3 in amino acids: CASSYQGAGANEKLFF. DNA for the CDR3: TGTGCCAGCAGTTACCAGGGGGCCGGAGCTAATGAAAAACTGTTTTTT.

This clonotype was counted a single time. One end of the junction does not line up with germline, which may come from a read error. V and J are TRBV12-3 or TRBV12-4 and TRBJ1-1; D is ambiguous. The CDR3 contains 12 residues. The CDR3 coding sequence is TGTGGTAGCAGTAGGAGGAACACTGAAGTTTTCTTT. Translating gives CGSSRRNTEVFF.

This clonotype was counted many times. The chain joins TRBV1 to TRBJ2-7; no DNA check was done on the table's D call, TRBD1. TRBV1 is annotated as a pseudogene. The CDR3 loop spans 15 amino acids. The CDR3 protein is CTSRPRDRGSHEQYF. The CDR3 nucleotides are TGCACCAGCAGGCCCCGGGACAGGGGGAGTCACGAGCAGTACTTC.

This clonotype occurred once. The CDR3 DNA is TGTGCCAGCGGCCACTCCTTACAGGGCCCAGATACGCAGTATTTT. It yields the protein CASGHSLQGPDTQYF. This chain links TRBV5-6 with TRBJ2-3, with a tentative D call TRBD1 (6 bases). The CDR3 spans 15 residues. Looked up from germline, CDR1 is SGHDT and CDR2 is YYEEEE. With 7 bases removed from V and 4 bases from J, the gap between germline ends came to 19 bases.

This clonotype turned up a few times. This chain connects TRBV7-3 to TRBJ2-1; a possible D gene is TRBD2 (5 bases). The V end lost 6 bases, the J end lost 9 bases, and 15 bases lay between the germline ends. Germline CDR1 and CDR2: SGHTA and FQGTGA. This CDR3 has 13 residues. CDR3 coding DNA: TGTGCCAGCAGTCCCAACGGAGGAGCTGAGCAGTTCTTC. It yields the protein CASSPNGGAEQFF.

Concerning this clonotype itself: At one of its ends the junction is not consistent with the germline gene, which may arise from a read error. The chain couples TRBV5-4 to TRBJ1-2, with D unresolved. Germline CDR1 SGHNT, CDR2 YYREEE (reference sequence). The CDR3 has 12 amino acids. The CDR3: CASSENSYDYTF. CDR3 nucleotide sequence: TGTGCTAGCAGCGAGAATAGTTATGACTACACCTTC.

With respect to this clonotype: This may come from a read error, since a much larger clone is one base off. The chain combines TRBV20-1 with TRBJ1-1, with TRBD1 matching 8 bases. The germline CDR1 and CDR2 sequences are DFQATT and SNEGSKA (reference sequence). The CDR3 is 11 residues long. The CDR3 here is CSARPGGEALF. CDR3 in DNA: TGCAGTGCTAGACCAGGGGGCGAAGCTTTATTT.